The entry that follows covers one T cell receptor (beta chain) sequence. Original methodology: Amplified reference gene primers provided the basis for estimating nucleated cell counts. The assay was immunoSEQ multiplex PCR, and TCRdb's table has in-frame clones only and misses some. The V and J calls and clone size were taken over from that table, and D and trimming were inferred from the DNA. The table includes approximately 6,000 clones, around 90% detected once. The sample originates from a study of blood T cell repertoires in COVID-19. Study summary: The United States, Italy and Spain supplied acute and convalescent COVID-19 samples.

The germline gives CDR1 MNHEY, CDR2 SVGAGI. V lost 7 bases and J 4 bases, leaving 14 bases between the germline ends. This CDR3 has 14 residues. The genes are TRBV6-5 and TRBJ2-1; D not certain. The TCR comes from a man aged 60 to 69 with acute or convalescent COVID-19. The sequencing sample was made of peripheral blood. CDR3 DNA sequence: TGTGCCAGCAAGAAAGACCAGGTTTACAATGAGCAGTTCTTC. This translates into CASKKDQVYNEQFF.